Shown below are 19 T cell receptor beta chains from a single sample sequenced in a study of PD-1 blockade in classical Hodgkin lymphoma. Brentuximab vedotin exposure varied among the patients, all of whom had relapsed after autologous stem cell transplantation. Repertoires were generated with immunoSEQ multiplex PCR, while TCRdb's copy carries only in-frame clones and drops some. The sample shows over 35,000 clones, over 60% of them seen only once. Sequences were derived from peripheral blood mononuclear cells (PBMCs), sampled at baseline. The receptors originated from a human donor with classical Hodgkin lymphoma.

This sequence joins TRBV5-1 and TRBJ2-1; TRBD2 is a possible D gene (6 bases). CDR3 length: 14 amino acids. From germline, CDR1 is SGHRS and CDR2 YFSETQ. Trimming removed 0 bases from V and 5 bases from J, with 9 bases in between. CDR3 residues: CASSLGGLNNEQFF. The CDR3 DNA reads TGCGCCAGCAGCTTGGGCGGACTAAACAATGAGCAGTTCTTC.

V usage is TRBV7-2 and J usage is TRBJ2-6; 8 nucleotides agree with TRBD2. J gave up 0 bases and V 6 bases, and 4 bases lay outside the gene matches. The CDR3 covers 16 residues. CDR1 is SGHTA, CDR2 FQGNSA, per germline. The CDR3 spells CASRPSGPSGANVLTF. The CDR3 DNA sequence: TGTGCCAGCAGACCTAGCGGGCCCTCTGGGGCCAACGTCCTGACTTTC.

Note on this clone: Other nucleotide sequences from this sample produce the same CDR3. The V gene is TRBV5-1, the J gene TRBJ2-5; D is perhaps TRBD1 (5 bases). The V gene lost 0 bases and the J gene lost 5 bases, with 8 bases spanning the gap. The CDR3 spans 13 residues. Germline CDR1 is SGHRS and CDR2 is YFSETQ. The CDR3 loop reads CASSLDPGETQYF. The DNA for the CDR3 is TGCGCCAGCAGCTTGGACCCAGGGGAGACCCAGTACTTC.

The CDR3 protein is CASSLIPGVGNTIYF. The CDR3 coding sequence is TGTGCCAGCAGCTTAATCCCAGGGGTTGGAAACACCATATATTTT. This rearrangement joins TRBV11-3 to TRBJ1-3, with D possibly matching TRBD1 (6 bases). The germline V and J ends were trimmed by 2 bases and 3 bases, with 11 bases remaining between them. CDR3 length: 15 amino acids. Per germline, CDR1 SGHNT and CDR2 YENEEA.

This clone was seen a handful of times. The chain employs TRBV7-9 and TRBJ2-1, with TRBD2 identical over 7 bases. Germline assignment: CDR1 SEHNR and CDR2 FQNEAQ (reference sequence). The CDR3 has 16 amino acids. V shed 4 bases and J 9 bases; nucleotides not matched to a gene: 15. The CDR3 sequence is CASSSRGGRVWAEQFF. The CDR3 bases are TGTGCCAGCAGCTCCCGGGGAGGGCGAGTCTGGGCTGAGCAGTTCTTC.

The gene calls are TRBV28 and TRBJ1-5; 9 nucleotides align to TRBD1. V was clipped by 6 bases and J by 2 bases; unmatched bases: 5. In germline, CDR1 is MDHEN, CDR2 SYDVKM. CDR3 length: 15 residues. The CDR3 DNA is TGTGCCAGCAGACAGGGGGCGGGTGGCAATCAGCCCCAGCATTTT. As protein: CASRQGAGGNQPQHF. The whole variable domain, filled in from reference TRBV28 and TRBJ1-5, reads DVKVTQSSRYLVKRTGEKVFLECVQDMDHENMFWYRQDPGLGLRLIYFSYDVKMKEKGDIPEGYSVSREKKERFSLILESASTNQTSMYLCASRQGAGGNQPQHFGDGTRLSIL.

This clone showed up just once. This rearrangement joins TRBV18 to TRBJ2-1; 10 bases agree with TRBD2. The CDR3 sequence is 15 residues long. V lost 4 bases to trimming and J lost 4 bases; unmatched junction nucleotides: 4. The germline gives CDR1 KGHSH, CDR2 LQKENI. The CDR3 sequence is CASSLASGRYNEQFF. The CDR3 nucleotides read TGTGCCAGCTCACTCGCTAGCGGGAGATACAATGAGCAGTTCTTC.

Here the CDR3 reads CASSLWKGALHEQFF. The CDR3 DNA reads as TGTGCCAGCAGTTTATGGAAGGGGGCGTTGCATGAGCAGTTCTTC. The chain recombines TRBV28 with TRBJ2-1; 7 nucleotides agree with TRBD1. V gave up 0 bases and J gave up 8 bases; unmatched junction bases: 7. Germline V lookup: CDR1 MDHEN, CDR2 SYDVKM. This CDR3 contains 15 residues.

The V call is TRBV18, the J call TRBJ2-1, with D tentatively TRBD1 (6 bases). The V and J ends lost 6 bases and 8 bases respectively, with 14 bases between them. CDR1 is KGHSH and CDR2 is LQKENI in the germline V gene. The CDR3 extends over 13 amino acids. The CDR3 sequence: CASSQSRGDEQFF. Written as DNA, the CDR3 is TGTGCCAGCTCCCAAAGCAGGGGTGATGAGCAGTTCTTC.

The chain combines TRBV4-3 with TRBJ2-2; D is unresolved. Per germline, CDR1 LGHNA and CDR2 YSLEER. This CDR3 contains 16 residues. The V gene lost 0 bases and the J gene lost 2 bases, with 10 bases spanning the gap. The DNA of the CDR3 is TGCGCCAGCAGCCAAGACTGGCCGAGCAACACCGGGGAGCTGTTTTTT. This codes for CASSQDWPSNTGELFF.

The rearrangement links TRBV6-6 to TRBJ1-2, with a tentative D call TRBD1 (5 bases). The CDR3 is made up of 13 amino acids. CDR1 is MNHNY, CDR2 SVGAGI, per germline (reference sequence). V dropped 5 bases and J dropped 2 bases, with 9 bases sitting between them. The CDR3 nucleotides are TGTGCCAGCAGTAACGGGGGGAACTATGGCTACACCTTC. It encodes CASSNGGNYGYTF.

The CDR3 sequence: CASIEGGDNEQFF. CDR3 bases: TGTGCCAGCATCGAGGGGGGGGACAATGAGCAGTTCTTC. This sequence joins TRBV11-2 and TRBJ2-1, with D tentatively TRBD2 (7 bases). The CDR3 covers 13 residues. Germline CDR1 reads SGHAT; CDR2 reads FQNNGV. The V and J ends lost 7 bases and 5 bases respectively, with 12 bases between them. Drawing the rest from reference TRBV11-2 and TRBJ2-1, the complete variable domain is EAGVAQSPRYKIIEKRQSVAFWCNPISGHATLYWYQQILGQGPKLLIQFQNNGVVDDSQLPKDRFSAERLKGVDSTLKIQPAKLEDSAVYLCASIEGGDNEQFFGPGTRLTVL.

The chain couples TRBV6-6 to TRBJ2-5; a weak D match, TRBD2 (6 bases). CDR1 is MNHNY and CDR2 is SVGAGI in the germline V gene (reference sequence). The length of the CDR3 is 15 residues. V gave up 0 bases and J gave up 5 bases, with 13 bases separating them. The CDR3, as DNA: TGTGCCAGCAGTTACTCGAGTGGGGGGAGGGAGACCCAGTACTTC. This translates into CASSYSSGGRETQYF.

In the case of this clone: At the DNA level, this CDR3 is encoded by other sequences in the same sample as well. The V call is TRBV4-1, the J call TRBJ2-5; 9 positions match TRBD2. The junction had 4 bases not matched to a gene; V was cut back by 1 base and J by 4 bases. Germline-derived CDR1 and CDR2 are MGHRA and YSYEKL. This CDR3 is 15 amino acids long. The CDR3 DNA reads TGCGCCAGCAGCCAAGGCGGCGGGAGGGGAGAGACCCAGTACTTC. Translating gives CASSQGGGRGETQYF.

This chain uses TRBV7-2 with TRBJ2-1, with 7 bases matching TRBD1. CDR1 and CDR2 (germline): SGHTA, FQGNSA. CDR3 size: 15 residues. V trimming: 6 bases; J trimming: 4 bases; junction bases outside the gene matches: 9. The DNA of the CDR3 is TGTGCCAGCAGTTTTACCGGGACAGCGTACAATGAGCAGTTCTTC. It yields the protein CASSFTGTAYNEQFF.

This clone was picked up a small number of times. The chain has TRBV28 and TRBJ1-1, with 9 bases fitting TRBD1. CDR3 length: 17 amino acids. The V and J ends lost 5 bases and 3 bases, in that order; junction bases with no gene match: 13. Germline-derived CDR1 and CDR2 are MDHEN and SYDVKM. CDR3 sequence: CASSKLGGTGWHTEAFF. CDR3 nucleotides: TGTGCCAGCAGTAAACTCGGGGGGACAGGGTGGCACACTGAAGCTTTCTTT. The full variable domain, completed using reference TRBV28 and TRBJ1-1, is DVKVTQSSRYLVKRTGEKVFLECVQDMDHENMFWYRQDPGLGLRLIYFSYDVKMKEKGDIPEGYSVSREKKERFSLILESASTNQTSMYLCASSKLGGTGWHTEAFFGQGTRLTVV.

There are a few counts of this clone. CDR3 region: CASSFPPSGYPTDTQYF. CDR3 bases: TGTGCCAGCAGCTTCCCCCCTAGCGGGTACCCCACAGATACGCAGTATTTT. The chain links TRBV7-9 to TRBJ2-3, with 8 bases matching TRBD2. The germline gives CDR1 SEHNR, CDR2 FQNEAQ (reference sequence). Trimming cost V 3 bases and J 2 bases; bases outside gene matches: 10. The CDR3 spans 17 residues.

The chain is built from TRBV2 and TRBJ2-7; D is perhaps TRBD1 (5 bases). CDR3 length: 12 residues. The germline V gene encodes CDR1 SNHLY and CDR2 FYNNEI. V gave up 10 bases and J gave up 2 bases, with 12 bases separating them. The CDR3: CATGWSAYEQYF. CDR3 bases: TGTGCCACAGGGTGGTCGGCCTACGAGCAGTACTTC.

The V call is TRBV27, the J call TRBJ2-7; perhaps D is TRBD1 or TRBD2 (6 bases each). Germline CDR1 is MNHEY and CDR2 is SMNVEV (reference sequence). Trimming pared 3 bases from V and 7 bases from J, leaving 16 bases between. The CDR3 runs to 14 residues. The CDR3 DNA reads as TGTGCCAGCAGTTTCGCGGGATCAGGGGAGGAGCAGTACTTC. It encodes CASSFAGSGEEQYF.